A single T cell receptor (beta chain) is shown here with its context. Its recognized antigen is unknown. This likely comes from a read error, as the CDR3 has no conserved phenylalanine or tryptophan at its end. From its first to its last residue, the CDR3 has 17 amino acids. Of the read, only the CDR3 DNA is kept; its 51 bases are in frame from base 1. The V and J ends are trimmed by 7 bases and 0 bases, leaving 20 bases between them. CDR1 and CDR2 (SGHDT, YYEEEE) derive from the germline V gene. Without any cell sorting, total RNA and DNA were co-extracted from around 18-30 mg of bulk tissue using the AllPrep DNA/RNA mini kit. Surgical resection was performed in China between 2015 and March 2016 on about 5 patients with histopathologically diagnosed primary liver carcinoma. At the time of sampling, the patients were treatment-naive and had chronic HBV infection. Five spatially separated regions were sampled per tumor: superior, inferior, left-lateral and right-lateral poles, plus the tumor centre. Histological examination found more than 90% viable tumor cells in every tumor sample. Pieces of fresh tumor and adjacent tissue were cut in half, with one half kept in RNAlater at -80 degrees C and the other half sent for histology.

This entry is derived from a study of tumor-infiltrating lymphocytes in primary liver carcinoma (dated by TCRdb to 2017 to 2019). As for the study more broadly: Of the five patients (three men and two women, aged 30 to 69 years), four had hepatocellular carcinoma and one had combined HCC and intrahepatic cholangiocarcinoma. The five patients had tumors staged T1-T3 N0M0, with maximum diameters ranging from about 4 to 11 cm. Across five regions of each liver tumor, along with adjacent normal tissue and blood, the study brought together TCRbeta repertoire sequencing, expression microarrays and whole-exome sequencing. Technical replicate repertoires showed high reproducibility, with mean shared-clone rates around 0.9 and correlation coefficients above 0.95. Samples yielded roughly 3.5 to 8 million productive TCRbeta reads; read depth did not differ significantly between tissue types. TCRbeta repertoire sequencing covered 35 specimens from 5 patients: 25 tumor regions, 5 adjacent noncancerous liver tissues and 5 peripheral blood samples. The 25 or so tumor region samples were profiled with Agilent mRNA microarrays so that TCRbeta repertoire diversity could be related to the local molecular phenotype.

Overall study outcomes, separate from this receptor: The study included only four or five patients, and the authors note findings should be validated in a larger study. Pairs of tumor regions showed greater repertoire overlap (mean roughly 35%) than tumor-adjacent pairs (roughly 17%) or tumor-blood pairs (roughly 15%), which is consistent with antigen-driven expansion. The top 250 clones made up a significantly larger repertoire fraction in tumors than in blood (p = 0.039). Just about 8-25% of top clones turned up in all five regions of a tumor, which suggests spatial heterogeneity among tumor-infiltrating T cells. Only the TCR beta chain was sequenced, so true repertoire diversity is likely underestimated because unpaired alpha chains were not captured. Because the samples were bulk and unsorted, CD4+ and CD8+ T cell repertoires could not be compared.

Starting from around 520 ng total RNA, TCRbeta-specific cDNA was produced by reverse transcription with a constant-region primer and ProtoScript II reverse transcriptase. The TCRbeta libraries were prepared through three rounds of nested multiplex PCR following a slightly modified ARM-PCR procedure. Each of the first two PCR rounds ran for around 10 cycles using multiplex TRBV1-TRBV30 forward primers together with a Cbeta reverse primer. Sample barcodes and Illumina adapters were added in a final 25-cycle PCR with Deep VentR polymerase. Before sequencing, amplicons of 200-500 bp were purified from gel using a QIAquick gel extraction kit. The TCRbeta amplicons were sequenced with 250-bp paired-end reads on an Illumina HiSeq 2500. Processing in the source paper ran as follows. Quality trimming of reads was performed with Trimmomatic v0.33, and paired reads were merged with FLASH v1.2.11 so that full CDR3 sequences could be recovered. V, D and J germline segments were assigned to the rearranged TCRbeta sequences using MiGEC v1.2.1b. Clonotype statistics and Shannon-Wiener diversity indices were calculated with VDJtools v1.0.0. Except for diversity analysis, only each sample's 250 most abundant clonotypes were used in subsequent analyses to reduce sampling bias. In-frame beta chains were kept once TCRdb had trimmed the public reads at Q25 with fastp and called clones with MiXCR. Rows with a matching CDR3 protein are joined into one entry that keeps the most common DNA and genes. The V and J calls come from TCRdb's annotation, not from the publication. In all, the sample holds under 90,000 distinct CDR3 sequences, and around 70% of those were seen once. The ten top clones hold around 19% of the sample.

Material: liver tumor tissue from sampling region 1. Explained via the paper, the cell subset or site label denotes: tumor region T1, superior pole. This chain joins TRBV5-6 to TRBJ2-1; TRBD1 is possibly the D segment (6 matching bases). The clonotype was recovered from a man between 35 and 55 years old with primary liver carcinoma and hepatitis B virus infection. The bases are TGTGCCAGCGGCTCACGGGACATGCCCAGCTCCTACAATGAGCAGTTCTTA. It translates to CASGSRDMPSSYNEQFL.